These T cell receptor beta chains were read from a single sample in a study of blood T cells in healthy people across ages. Each CDR3 protein is one row after TCRdb ran MiXCR on the 5' RACE reads. There are a few hundred thousand distinct CDR3 sequences in the sample; about 27% occur only once, and approximately 3.3% lies in the top ten. The data also belong to a second study, concerning T cells of mothers and their children.

The sequenced sample consisted of blood. These receptor sequences come from a boy between 2 and 15 years old in good health. Each CDR3 is given with its conserved first and last residue. Fields, in order: CDR3 protein, CDR3 DNA, clone size, V gene, J gene, D gene. A D gene is named only where the DNA matches it firmly. Expanded clones are given a class, and other clones once, few, many or no size at all.

CDR3 protein: CAISRGSGSREETQYF
CDR3 DNA: TGTGCCATTAGTCGAGGTAGCGGGAGCCGGGAAGAGACCCAGTACTTC
clone size: .
V gene: TRBV10-3
J gene: TRBJ2-5
D gene: TRBD2

CDR3 protein: CASSLGFRYEQYF
CDR3 DNA: TGTGCCAGCAGCTTAGGTTTTCGCTACGAGCAGTACTTC
clone size: .
V gene: TRBV11-2
J gene: TRBJ2-7
D gene: .

CDR3 protein: CASSGTSGQGDTQYF
CDR3 DNA: TGTGCCAGCAGTGGGACTAGCGGGCAAGGGGATACGCAGTATTTT
clone size: .
V gene: TRBV12-3/TRBV12-4
J gene: TRBJ2-3
D gene: TRBD2

CDR3 protein: CASSFREGSEQYF
CDR3 DNA: TGTGCCAGCTCATTCAGAGAGGGGAGCGAGCAGTACTTC
clone size: .
V gene: TRBV18
J gene: TRBJ2-7
D gene: .

CDR3 protein: CASSLRQGRGNTIYF
CDR3 DNA: TGTGCCAGCAGCCTTCGACAGGGCCGAGGAAACACCATATATTTT
clone size: .
V gene: TRBV3-1
J gene: TRBJ1-3
D gene: TRBD1

CDR3 protein: CASSRGGHYGYTF
CDR3 DNA: TGTGCCAGCAGCCGAGGGGGTCACTATGGCTACACCTTC
clone size: .
V gene: TRBV6-5
J gene: TRBJ1-2
D gene: .

CDR3 protein: CASSLHTGGVSGANVLTF
CDR3 DNA: TGCGCCAGCAGCTTGCACACAGGGGGCGTGTCTGGGGCCAACGTCCTGACTTTC
clone size: .
V gene: TRBV5-1
J gene: TRBJ2-6
D gene: TRBD1

CDR3 protein: CASSPRVVWEPQYF
CDR3 DNA: TGTGCCAGCAGCCCACGTGTGGTTTGGGAGCCCCAGTACTTC
clone size: .
V gene: TRBV5-8
J gene: TRBJ2-5
D gene: .

CDR3 protein: CASSYEPKAGGYTF
CDR3 DNA: TGTGCCAGCAGCTACGAGCCTAAAGCGGGAGGCTACACCTTC
clone size: .
V gene: TRBV7-6
J gene: TRBJ1-2
D gene: .

CDR3 protein: CASSLEGRGGTDTQYF
CDR3 DNA: TGCGCCAGCAGCTTGGAGGGGCGGGGAGGCACAGATACGCAGTATTTT
clone size: .
V gene: TRBV5-1
J gene: TRBJ2-3
D gene: .

CDR3 protein: CASSFGLTSAQETQYF
CDR3 DNA: TGTGCCAGCAGCTTCGGCCTGACTAGCGCCCAAGAGACCCAGTACTTC
clone size: few
V gene: TRBV7-9
J gene: TRBJ2-5
D gene: TRBD2

CDR3 protein: CASSDSRGAPLF
CDR3 DNA: TGTGCCAGCAGTGACTCTCGTGGCGCCCCCCTCTTC
clone size: .
V gene: TRBV25-1
J gene: TRBJ2-4
D gene: .

CDR3 protein: CSALSGGNNEQFF
CDR3 DNA: TGCAGTGCCCTTAGCGGGGGAAACAATGAGCAGTTCTTC
clone size: .
V gene: TRBV20-1
J gene: TRBJ2-1
D gene: TRBD2

CDR3 protein: CASSFFPGHQPGF
CDR3 DNA: TGTGCCAGCAGTTTTTTCCCGGGACATCAACCCGGGTTC
clone size: .
V gene: TRBV7-2
J gene: TRBJ2-7
D gene: .

CDR3 protein: CASSQRLDHNEQLF
CDR3 DNA: TGTGCCAGCAGCCAAAGACTAGATCACAATGAGCAGCTCTTC
clone size: .
V gene: TRBV3-1
J gene: TRBJ2-1
D gene: .

CDR3 protein: CSARRYSSGNTIYF
CDR3 DNA: TGCAGTGCTAGACGCTATAGCTCTGGAAACACCATATATTTT
clone size: .
V gene: TRBV20-1
J gene: TRBJ1-3
D gene: .

CDR3 protein: CACRRPGQETQYF
CDR3 DNA: TGTGCCTGCCGCCGTCCGGGCCAAGAGACCCAGTACTTC
clone size: few
V gene: TRBV30
J gene: TRBJ2-5
D gene: .

CDR3 protein: CASRASGLEETQYF
CDR3 DNA: TGTGCCAGTAGGGCCTCGGGACTTGAAGAGACCCAGTACTTC
clone size: few
V gene: TRBV19
J gene: TRBJ2-5
D gene: .

CDR3 protein: CSAPGSDRGGTEAFF
CDR3 DNA: TGCAGTGCCCCAGGTAGTGACAGGGGTGGCACTGAAGCTTTCTTT
clone size: .
V gene: TRBV20-1
J gene: TRBJ1-1
D gene: TRBD1